In its sample, the clone carrying this T cell receptor beta chain was seen a few times. Its antigen is unidentified. The sample belongs to a study of cytomegalovirus exposure and HLA in healthy donors. The PCR ran on 60 Vbeta and 13 Jbeta primers. The protocol was immunoSEQ multiplex PCR, while the TCRdb copy is restricted to in-frame clones and leaves out a portion. The table lists about 84,000 clones, 63% of them singletons, with over 12% in the top ten. CDR3 length: 15 residues. Germline V gene data show CDR1 as SGDLS and CDR2 as YYNGEE. The trim removed 3 bases at V and 8 bases at J, leaving 9 bases unmatched. Overall study results and limits: V- and J-gene trimming in TCR beta was tied to a missense DCLRE1C variant by an analysis performed later. After further analysis at a later stage, 15,000 to 20,000 TCR beta sequences were associated with HLA alleles at 0.05 false discovery rate.

The receptor was isolated from a middle-aged woman in good health and CMV-seropositive. Sequenced: PBMCs. The chain is built from TRBV9 and TRBJ2-1, with 9 bases lining up with TRBD2. Here the CDR3 DNA reads TGTGCCAGCAGCGGCGAACCGGGACTAGCAGATGAGCAGTTCTTC. Residues: CASSGEPGLADEQFF.